Shown below are 32 T cell receptor beta chains from a single sample sequenced in a study of blood T cell repertoires in COVID-19. Some clones are missing from TCRdb's copy, which holds only in-frame ones; the method was immunoSEQ multiplex PCR. Among around 100,000 clones, about 90% were seen once, and the ten largest hold roughly 6.2%. Sequenced material: peripheral blood. All receptors derive from a human donor in a cohort sampled during active COVID-19.

The J gene is TRBJ2-7, the V gene TRBV6-2 or TRBV6-3, with D maybe TRBD1 (6 bases). Per the germline V gene, CDR1 is MNHEY and CDR2 is SVGEGT. V was trimmed by 5 bases and J by 6 bases, leaving 20 bases between them. The length of the CDR3 is 15 residues. The CDR3 reads CASSRGPVTGTEQYF. As DNA, the CDR3 is TGTGCCAGCAGTCGCGGACCAGTCACAGGGACCGAGCAGTACTTC.

V is TRBV2 and J is TRBJ2-1; D is perhaps TRBD1 (5 bases). CDR1 is SNHLY and CDR2 is FYNNEI in the germline V gene. The V and J ends lost 3 bases and 7 bases respectively, with 13 bases between them. The CDR3 runs to 14 residues. The CDR3 region is CASSDLRGMNEQFF. In DNA, the CDR3 is TGTGCCAGCAGTGACCTAAGGGGAATGAATGAGCAGTTCTTC.

The V and J genes are TRBV3-1 (or the pseudogene TRBV3-2) and TRBJ2-1, with 12 bases matching TRBD2. Germline V gene sequence: CDR1 LGHDT, CDR2 YNNKEL (reference sequence). CDR3 size: 16 residues. The J segment lost 7 bases and the V segment lost 4 bases, leaving 8 bases of the junction unmatched. CDR3 bases: TGTGCCAGCAGCCCTCCAGGACTAGCGGGAAAAAATGAGCAGTTCTTC. This gives the protein CASSPPGLAGKNEQFF.

The V gene is TRBV28, the J gene TRBJ1-6, with D hard to call. Germline values: CDR1 MDHEN, CDR2 SYDVKM. V lost 5 bases, J lost 10 bases, and 15 bases lay in between. This CDR3 comprises 14 residues. In nucleotides, the CDR3 is TGTGCCAGCAGTGGAGGTGTGAGGAACTCACCCCTCCACTTT. It encodes CASSGGVRNSPLHF.

This clone was recorded a few times. The genes are TRBV7-3 and TRBJ2-7; tentatively, D is TRBD1 (5 bases). CDR3 length: 15 residues. Germline V gene lookup returns CDR1 SGHTA and CDR2 FQGTGA. V was pared by 5 bases and J by 0 bases, with 14 bases between. The CDR3 here is CASSPSFGASYEQYF. The CDR3 DNA reads TGTGCCAGCAGCCCCTCTTTTGGGGCCTCCTACGAGCAGTACTTC.

The J gene is TRBJ2-5, the V gene TRBV7-3, with 10 bases aligning to TRBD2. Trimming at V came to 1 base and at J to 4 bases, leaving 6 bases not matched to a gene. This CDR3 is built from 16 residues. Germline V gene sequence: CDR1 SGHTA, CDR2 FQGTGA. The CDR3 sequence: CASSLNPAGGSETQYF. The DNA of the CDR3 is TGTGCCAGCAGCTTAAATCCAGCGGGAGGGTCAGAGACCCAGTACTTC.

The genes are TRBV30 and TRBJ1-5; D may be TRBD1 (5 bases). Germline CDR1 reads GTSNPN; CDR2 reads SVGIG (reference sequence). CDR3 length equals 15 residues. V lost 3 bases and J 0 bases, leaving 12 bases between the germline ends. In nucleotides, the CDR3 is TGTGCCTGGAGCCCCGGCAGGGCTAGCAATCAGCCCCAGCATTTT. This encodes CAWSPGRASNQPQHF.

The chain has TRBV18 and TRBJ2-2; D is perhaps TRBD2 (5 bases). The CDR3 contains 16 residues. V was clipped by 0 bases and J by 5 bases, with 13 bases between them. Germline assignment: CDR1 KGHSH and CDR2 LQKENI. For the CDR3, the DNA is TGTGCCAGCTCACCACCTGGACTCGCGGGTACCGGGGAGCTGTTTTTT. This translates into CASSPPGLAGTGELFF.

In DNA, the CDR3 is TGTGCCAGCAGCTTGGTAGGCAGGTGGGTCACAGATACGCAGTATTTT. It is translated as CASSLVGRWVTDTQYF. This chain joins TRBV5-6 and TRBJ2-3; D gene ambiguous. Trimming took 0 bases from V and 2 from J, leaving 13 bases between them. The CDR3 is made up of 16 amino acids. Germline lookup yields CDR1 SGHDT and CDR2 YYEEEE.

This rearrangement joins TRBV6-1 to TRBJ1-2; weak D call: TRBD1 (6 bases). V lost 2 bases to trimming and J lost 5 bases, with 12 bases between them. The CDR3 has 14 amino acids. CDR1 is MNHNS, CDR2 SASEGT, per germline. The CDR3 is CASSEFGGEYGYTF. The CDR3 nucleotides read TGTGCCAGCAGTGAATTTGGGGGCGAGTATGGCTACACCTTC.

V and J are TRBV19 and TRBJ1-1, with D possibly matching TRBD1 (5 bases). The CDR3 runs to 15 residues. The V gene lost 6 bases and the J gene lost 0 bases, with 14 bases spanning the gap. Per the germline V gene, CDR1 is LNHDA and CDR2 is SQIVND (reference sequence). CDR3 DNA: TGTGCCAGTAGCCCAATCCCGGACATGAACACTGAAGCTTTCTTT. Amino acids: CASSPIPDMNTEAFF.

The CDR3 here is CARSLVSVARKDYGYTF. CDR3 nucleotide sequence: TGTGCCAGAAGCTTAGTATCGGTGGCCAGGAAGGACTATGGCTACACCTTC. This chain uses TRBV7-5 with TRBJ1-2; TRBD1 is the table's D call and was not checked against the DNA. TRBV7-5 is a pseudogene. The CDR3 sequence is 17 residues long.

This rearrangement joins TRBV4-2 to TRBJ1-1, with D possibly being TRBD1 (5 bases). The length of the CDR3 is 13 residues. Germline V gene sequence: CDR1 LGHNA, CDR2 YNFKEQ. Trimming removed 1 base at V and 11 bases at J, with 14 bases between. This CDR3 is CASSQGFTGRAFF. CDR3 DNA sequence: TGTGCCAGCAGCCAAGGTTTCACAGGTCGGGCTTTCTTT.

The chain couples TRBV3-1 (or the pseudogene TRBV3-2) to TRBJ1-5; TRBD1 aligns across 7 bases. The CDR3 contains 13 residues. Germline CDR1 reads LGHDT; CDR2 reads YNNKEL (reference sequence). Losses at the gene ends were 8 bases for V and 3 bases for J; bases not matched to a gene: 4. The DNA of the CDR3 is TGTGCCAGCGGAGACAGGGTCAATCAGCCCCAGCATTTT. This translates into CASGDRVNQPQHF.

J is TRBJ2-1 and V is TRBV28, with 13 bases that match TRBD2. CDR3 size: 17 residues. The germline V gene encodes CDR1 MDHEN and CDR2 SYDVKM. V was pared by 2 bases and J by 7 bases, with 8 bases of the junction left unmatched. CDR3 nucleotide sequence: TGTGCCAGCAGTTTAAGCTCGGGACTAGCGGGAAGTAATGAGCAGTTCTTC. Encoded protein: CASSLSSGLAGSNEQFF.

V usage is TRBV30 and J usage is TRBJ1-5; no definite D call. V gave up 1 base and J gave up 1 base, with 5 bases separating them. The germline gives CDR1 GTSNPN, CDR2 SVGIG (reference sequence). The CDR3 loop spans 13 amino acids. In DNA, the CDR3 is TGTGCCTGGAGTGCCCAGAGCAATCAGCCCCAGCATTTT. Translated, it gives CAWSAQSNQPQHF.

In DNA form, the CDR3 reads TGTGCCAGCAGCTTGGGTGGCAGTATCTATGGCTACACCTTC. Encoded protein: CASSLGGSIYGYTF. The chain uses TRBV5-4 and TRBJ1-2; the D is unclear. The CDR3 sequence is 14 residues long. Trimming cost V 0 bases and J 4 bases, with 10 bases left between them. Germline V gene data show CDR1 as SGHNT and CDR2 as YYREEE (reference sequence).

This chain joins TRBV5-4 and TRBJ2-7, with 7 bases fitting TRBD2. Germline V CDR1 and CDR2: SGHNT, YYREEE (reference sequence). The CDR3 extends over 14 amino acids. Unmatched junction bases numbered 10, after V lost 9 bases and J lost 1 base. DNA of the CDR3: TGTGCCACGGGAAACGGCGGGGGATCCTACGAGCAGTACTTC. It encodes CATGNGGGSYEQYF.

Only one count was recorded for this clone. This chain connects TRBV7-2 to TRBJ1-2, with 8 bases lining up with TRBD1. The CDR3 has 12 residues. V gave up 3 bases and J gave up 7 bases; unmatched junction bases: 1. The germline V gene has CDR1 SGHTA and CDR2 FQGNSA. CDR3 DNA sequence: TGTGCCAGCAGCTTTGGACAGGGTGGCTACACCTTC. Its protein is CASSFGQGGYTF. Full variable domain (outside the CDR3, taken from reference TRBV7-2 and TRBJ1-2): GAGVSQSPSNKVTEKGKDVELRCDPISGHTALYWYRQSLGQGLEFLIYFQGNSAPDKSGLPSDRFSAERTGGSVSTLTIQRTQQEDSAVYLCASSFGQGGYTFGSGTRLTVV.

The chain uses TRBV28 and TRBJ2-7; TRBD2 matches 11 bases. This CDR3 contains 15 residues. The germline V gene has CDR1 MDHEN and CDR2 SYDVKM. The V and J ends lost 5 bases and 1 base, in that order; junction bases with no gene match: 4. In nucleotides, the CDR3 is TGTGCCAGCAGTAGGACTAGCGGGCCGTCCTACGAGCAGTACTTC. It codes for CASSRTSGPSYEQYF.

V usage is TRBV12-3 or TRBV12-4 and J usage is TRBJ1-1; D remains ambiguous. Trimming pared 3 bases from V and 11 bases from J, leaving 16 bases between. This CDR3 comprises 13 residues. For the CDR3, the DNA is TGTGCCAGCAGTTTTGAGGTTACGGTGGAGGCTTTCTTT. It codes for CASSFEVTVEAFF.

The gene calls are TRBV5-4 and TRBJ2-7, with D maybe TRBD1 (6 bases). Germline loops: CDR1 SGHNT, CDR2 YYREEE (reference sequence). The CDR3 covers 14 residues. Trimming took 4 bases from V and 1 from J, leaving 12 bases between them. The CDR3 loop reads CASSPQTGSYEQYF. The CDR3 DNA reads TGTGCCAGCAGCCCCCAGACAGGATCCTACGAGCAGTACTTC.

The chain links TRBV2 to TRBJ1-2; possibly TRBD1 for D (6 bases). Per germline, CDR1 SNHLY and CDR2 FYNNEI. V gave up 2 bases and J gave up 8 bases, with 15 bases separating them. The CDR3 length is 14 residues. Here the CDR3 reads CASSESSQGQGYTF. The DNA for the CDR3 is TGTGCCAGCAGTGAAAGTTCCCAGGGGCAAGGCTACACCTTC.

The CDR3 sequence is CASSGRDRATDTQYF. As DNA, the CDR3 is TGTGCCAGCAGCGGAAGGGACAGGGCGACGGATACGCAGTATTTT. The genes are TRBV7-9 and TRBJ2-3; TRBD1 matches at 9 bases. Germline V lookup: CDR1 SEHNR, CDR2 FQNEAQ (reference sequence). V shed 5 bases, J shed 6 bases, and the junction held 9 bases outside the gene matches. The CDR3 is made up of 15 amino acids.

This chain connects TRBV5-5 to TRBJ1-1, with a tentative D call TRBD1 (6 bases). There are 16 residues in the CDR3. V dropped 4 bases and J dropped 4 bases, with 20 bases sitting between them. Germline V lookup: CDR1 SGHKS, CDR2 YYEKEE (reference sequence). The chain's CDR3 is CASSDRNRQAGTEAFF. The DNA for the CDR3 is TGTGCCAGCAGCGACCGAAATCGACAGGCGGGCACTGAAGCTTTCTTT.

CDR3 DNA: TGTGCCAGCAGCTTCGGGGGGGGTTTGAATGAGCAGTTCTTC. This translates into CASSFGGGLNEQFF. The chain combines TRBV5-4 with TRBJ2-1; 8 positions match TRBD2. This CDR3 is 14 amino acids long. The V segment lost 2 bases and the J segment 7 bases; nucleotides outside the gene matches: 5. Per germline, CDR1 SGHNT and CDR2 YYREEE (reference sequence).

The chain uses TRBV5-4 and TRBJ1-1, with a possible D match to TRBD1 (5 bases). Trimming stripped 3 bases from V and 0 bases from J, with 21 bases between. CDR1 SGHNT and CDR2 YYREEE come from the germline V gene (reference sequence). The CDR3 is made up of 18 amino acids. The DNA of the CDR3 is TGTGCCAGCAGCTCAGGACACCCCTTGCGTCACATGAACACTGAAGCTTTCTTT. Encoded protein: CASSSGHPLRHMNTEAFF.

The chain employs TRBV3-1 (or the pseudogene TRBV3-2) and TRBJ2-5; 10 bases align to TRBD1. CDR3 length equals 15 residues. The germline CDR1 and CDR2 sequences are LGHDT and YNNKEL (reference sequence). V gave up 7 bases and J gave up 3 bases; unmatched junction bases: 8. This CDR3 is CASTLTGQGKETQYF. As DNA, the CDR3 is TGTGCCAGCACCCTAACGGGACAGGGGAAAGAGACCCAGTACTTC.

The CDR3, as DNA: TGTGCCAGCAGCCCGGGACATCTTGCTGAAGCTTTCTTT. Translating it yields CASSPGHLAEAFF. V and J are TRBV7-9 and TRBJ1-1; D may be TRBD1 (6 bases). V dropped 5 bases and J dropped 6 bases, with 13 bases sitting between them. Germline V gene data show CDR1 as SEHNR and CDR2 as FQNEAQ (reference sequence). This CDR3 comprises 13 residues.

This clone was recorded once. This chain uses TRBV27 with TRBJ1-2, with 9 bases that match TRBD1. J lost 6 bases, V lost 6 bases, and 8 bases had no gene match. This CDR3 contains 14 residues. The germline CDR1 and CDR2 sequences are MNHEY and SMNVEV (reference sequence). The CDR3 coding sequence is TGTGCCAGCAGGTCCATTTGGACAGGGGATGGCTACACCTTC. Translated, it gives CASRSIWTGDGYTF.

The chain combines TRBV7-2 with TRBJ2-5, with TRBD2 matching over 7 bases. The CDR3 contains 15 residues. Losses at the gene ends were 5 bases for V and 5 bases for J; bases not matched to a gene: 11. The germline V gene has CDR1 SGHTA and CDR2 FQGNSA. CDR3 nucleotides: TGTGCCAGCAGCCCCCTATGGGGGGGTCAGGAGACCCAGTACTTC. This gives the protein CASSPLWGGQETQYF. The complete variable domain, with remaining parts taken from reference TRBV7-2 and TRBJ2-5, reads GAGVSQSPSNKVTEKGKDVELRCDPISGHTALYWYRQSLGQGLEFLIYFQGNSAPDKSGLPSDRFSAERTGGSVSTLTIQRTQQEDSAVYLCASSPLWGGQETQYFGPGTRLLVL.

The chain employs TRBV7-9 and TRBJ1-1; TRBD1 might be the D (6 bases). CDR1 and CDR2 (germline): SEHNR, FQNEAQ (reference sequence). V was pared by 5 bases and J by 5 bases, with 21 bases between. The CDR3 runs 16 residues. The CDR3 here is CASSHTNRALGTEAFF. For the CDR3, the DNA is TGTGCCAGCAGCCACACCAACAGGGCATTGGGAACTGAAGCTTTCTTT.